Below, 32 T cell receptor beta chains from the same sample are listed, as sequenced in a study of T cell clusters in autoimmune cytopenias. Each sample's input was about 250 ng genomic DNA, 35,000 to 40,000 genome equivalents. Multiplex touch-down PCR amplified TRB using TRB-A and TRB-B pools in one tube. From the multiplex PCR reads, TCRdb lists one entry per CDR3 protein and no DNA. Recorded for this sample: about 15,000 distinct CDR3 sequences. The same specimen was also included in a second study, on T cell repertoires in aging, cancer and after chemotherapy.

The sample taken for sequencing was peripheral blood. All receptors derive from a human donor in good health.

The chain recombines TRBV30 with TRBJ2-7. In germline, CDR1 is GTSNPN, CDR2 SVGIG (reference sequence). The length of the CDR3 is 12 residues. Here the CDR3 reads CAWSVPVLEQYF.

This chain joins TRBV5-4 and TRBJ2-2; TCRdb's D call of TRBD2 is untestable without DNA. Germline CDR1 is SGHNT and CDR2 is YYREEE (reference sequence). The CDR3 is 16 residues long. The CDR3 here is CASSLAPSGRVGELFF.

This clonotype ranks as medium-sized in terms of frequency. This chain joins TRBV29-1 and TRBJ2-7; lacking DNA, the TRBD1 call made by TCRdb goes unchecked. Germline CDR1 SQVTM, CDR2 ANQGSEA. CDR3 length equals 13 residues. CDR3 loop: CSVDGQGSYEQYF.

This chain connects TRBV30 to TRBJ2-5; TCRdb calls TRBD1, which cannot be checked without DNA. The germline V gene encodes CDR1 GTSNPN and CDR2 SVGIG (reference sequence). CDR3 length: 11 residues. CDR3 residues: CAWSTQGANNF.

The chain is built from TRBV19 and TRBJ2-3; TCRdb's assignment of TRBD2 cannot be checked, as there is no DNA. The germline V gene has CDR1 LNHDA and CDR2 SQIVND (reference sequence). This CDR3 contains 15 residues. CDR3 region: CASSSGLAGGDTQYF.

This rearrangement joins TRBV29-1 to TRBJ2-3; TCRdb reports TRBD1, a call that lacks DNA to check it against. Germline CDR1 SQVTM, CDR2 ANQGSEA. There are 11 residues in the CDR3. The CDR3 loop reads CSVAPGDTQYF.

This chain links TRBV19 with TRBJ2-1. The CDR3 extends over 12 amino acids. Germline V gene data show CDR1 as LNHDA and CDR2 as SQIVND (reference sequence). The CDR3: CASRTFSSREFF.

The chain employs TRBV19 and TRBJ1-4. The CDR3 is 15 residues long. Germline CDR1 is LNHDA and CDR2 is SQIVND (reference sequence). Here the CDR3 reads CASARRGSRNEKLFF.

Frequency places this clonotype as medium-sized (0.01 to 0.1%). The chain couples TRBV29-1 to TRBJ1-1; TCRdb's D gene call, TRBD1, goes unchecked for lack of DNA. Germline lookup yields CDR1 SQVTM and CDR2 ANQGSEA. This CDR3 has 12 residues. CDR3 loop: CSARGREPEAFF.

The V call is TRBV30, the J call TRBJ2-2. This CDR3 spans 13 amino acids. The germline V gene encodes CDR1 GTSNPN and CDR2 SVGIG (reference sequence). Here the CDR3 reads CAWSGTEPGELFF.

The chain has TRBV11-2 and TRBJ2-7; TCRdb gives TRBD1 as the D gene, but with no DNA this cannot be confirmed. The CDR3 runs 14 residues. The germline V gene has CDR1 SGHAT and CDR2 FQNNGV. The chain's CDR3 is CASRPDPLDYEQYF.

This chain joins TRBV19 and TRBJ2-3; the D gene TCRdb calls, TRBD1, cannot be checked with no DNA. Germline V gene sequence: CDR1 LNHDA, CDR2 SQIVND (reference sequence). The CDR3 length is 12 residues. CDR3 loop: CASTMTGARAYF.

The chain couples TRBV6-2 or TRBV6-3 to TRBJ2-7; the D gene TCRdb calls, TRBD1, cannot be checked with no DNA. CDR1 and CDR2 (germline): MNHEY, SVGEGT. The CDR3 has 12 amino acids. The CDR3 loop is CASADRTYEQYF.

The rearrangement links TRBV6-1 to TRBJ1-2. The length of the CDR3 is 13 residues. From germline, CDR1 is MNHNS and CDR2 SASEGT. The CDR3 sequence is CASSLTGNYGYTF.

The gene calls are TRBV6-1 and TRBJ2-1; TCRdb's D call, TRBD1, is unchecked because there is no DNA. Per the germline V gene, CDR1 is MNHNS and CDR2 is SASEGT. The CDR3 consists of 17 residues. The CDR3 here is CASSEYDRSSSYNEQFF.

The J gene is TRBJ1-2, the V gene TRBV30; the D gene TCRdb calls, TRBD1, cannot be checked with no DNA. The germline CDR1 and CDR2 sequences are GTSNPN and SVGIG (reference sequence). This CDR3 is built from 12 residues. CDR3 region: CAWSVSGGGYTF.

The chain combines TRBV15 with TRBJ1-4. The germline V gene encodes CDR1 LNHNV and CDR2 YYDKDF (reference sequence). CDR3 length: 14 residues. The chain's CDR3 is CATSNRGWNEKLFF.

This chain joins TRBV29-1 and TRBJ2-5; TCRdb lists TRBD2, though no DNA is available to test this call. This CDR3 contains 14 residues. The germline CDR1 and CDR2 sequences are SQVTM and ANQGSEA. The CDR3 here is CSVVSGGGGETQYF.

The V call is TRBV6-5, the J call TRBJ1-2; the TCRdb D gene call, TRBD1, has no DNA to confirm it. CDR3 size: 14 residues. Germline CDR1 is MNHEY and CDR2 is SVGAGI. CDR3 amino acids: CASSYGQGPYGYTF.

V and J are TRBV19 and TRBJ1-5. From germline, CDR1 is LNHDA and CDR2 SQIVND (reference sequence). CDR3 size: 13 residues. CDR3 sequence reads: CASSIGVHQPQHF.

This sequence joins TRBV6-4 and TRBJ2-1; TCRdb proposes TRBD2, but this gene call is untestable without DNA. Germline-derived CDR1 and CDR2 are MRHNA and SNTAGT. The CDR3 covers 13 residues. CDR3 loop: CASQREGSDEQFF.

The gene calls are TRBV5-6 and TRBJ1-5; TCRdb lists TRBD1, though no DNA is available to test this call. This CDR3 comprises 14 residues. Germline CDR1 SGHDT, CDR2 YYEEEE. CDR3 protein: CASSFRANNQPQHF.

Judged by frequency, this clonotype is medium-sized. V usage is TRBV5-6 and J usage is TRBJ1-6. This CDR3 region has 12 residues. Per germline, CDR1 SGHDT and CDR2 YYEEEE. CDR3 amino acids: CASRRTRSPLHF.

This rearrangement joins TRBV27 to TRBJ2-2; no DNA is available, so the TRBD2 call from TCRdb remains unchecked. Germline V CDR1 and CDR2: MNHEY, SMNVEV (reference sequence). This CDR3 contains 16 residues. The CDR3 spells CASREGLAGGFGELFF.

The chain employs TRBV19 and TRBJ2-7. The CDR3 covers 12 residues. The V gene's germline CDR1 is LNHDA and CDR2 SQIVND (reference sequence). CDR3 amino acids: CASGEGPHEQYF.

This rearrangement joins TRBV12-3 or TRBV12-4 to TRBJ1-1. This CDR3 spans 13 amino acids. The CDR3 is CASSARWSDKAFF.

The V and J genes are TRBV5-1 and TRBJ2-5; TCRdb's D gene call, TRBD1, goes unchecked for lack of DNA. CDR1 is SGHRS and CDR2 is YFSETQ in the germline V gene. This CDR3 is built from 14 residues. The CDR3 sequence: CASSLGQGQETQYF.

The chain combines TRBV19 with TRBJ1-3. This CDR3 is built from 13 residues. Looked up from germline, CDR1 is LNHDA and CDR2 is SQIVND (reference sequence). The CDR3 loop reads CASIGRSGNTIYF.

The CDR3 is CASSPELSGELFF. The rearrangement uses TRBV18 and TRBJ2-2. The CDR3 covers 13 residues. Germline CDR1 is KGHSH and CDR2 is LQKENI.

This rearrangement joins TRBV6-5 to TRBJ2-7; TCRdb's assignment of TRBD2 cannot be checked, as there is no DNA. In germline, CDR1 is MNHEY, CDR2 SVGAGI. The CDR3 length is 15 residues. The CDR3 protein is CASSYGLAGADEQYF.

The V gene is TRBV19, the J gene TRBJ1-5; TCRdb indicates TRBD1, and absent DNA this call remains unverified. Germline V gives CDR1 LNHDA, CDR2 SQIVND (reference sequence). This CDR3 spans 18 amino acids. The CDR3 reads CASSIVGTGGRSNQPQHF.

J is TRBJ2-7 and V is TRBV6-2 or TRBV6-3. The germline V gene encodes CDR1 MNHEY and CDR2 SVGEGT. This CDR3 is 15 amino acids long. The CDR3 protein is CASSLLPGATYEQYF.